A selection of T cell receptor beta chains follows, all from one sample in a study of blood T cell repertoires in COVID-19. Here immunoSEQ multiplex PCR was the method, and the copy in TCRdb shows in-frame clones only, minus some. The profile shows around 130,000 clones, over 75% of them singletons. The sequenced material came from peripheral blood. The receptors derive from an older woman with acute or convalescent COVID-19. Each CDR3 is given with its conserved first and last residue. The order of the fields is CDR3 protein, J gene, V gene.

CASTQAGTGEDYGYTF	TRBJ1-2	TRBV7-8
CASGIAGRQPQHF	TRBJ1-5	TRBV12-5
CASKAQQGGNSPLHF	TRBJ1-6	TRBV19
CASSYSSGRVRDTQYF	TRBJ2-3	TRBV6-6
CASSSPRLAGTGELFF	TRBJ2-2	TRBV6-2/TRBV6-3
CAWSVSDHSGNTIYF	TRBJ1-3	TRBV30
CATSRDSLMGRGYTF	TRBJ1-2	TRBV15
CASSRGTGRVNYGYTF	TRBJ1-2	TRBV3-1/TRBV3-2
CVAGVNEKLFF	TRBJ1-4	TRBV30
CASSVAEGNQPQHF	TRBJ1-5	TRBV9
CASSVGANEKLFF	TRBJ1-4	TRBV9
CASSLTSGVYNEQFF	TRBJ2-1	TRBV3-1/TRBV3-2
CASNPGTGPYSPLHF	TRBJ1-6	TRBV6-6
CASSLNRGTEAFF	TRBJ1-1	TRBV12-3/TRBV12-4
CASSFEGAQIPTEAFF	TRBJ1-1	TRBV13
CASSERVNTGELFF	TRBJ2-2	TRBV2
CAVTGKSDTEAFF	TRBJ1-1	TRBV5-4
CASSFSPGQKQHF	TRBJ1-5	TRBV12-3/TRBV12-4
CAWSRWEGQYF	TRBJ2-5	TRBV30
CASSVRVLLGETQYF	TRBJ2-5	TRBV6-1
CASTAGPATNEKLFF	TRBJ1-4	TRBV11-3
CASSDRPKGYTF	TRBJ1-2	TRBV28
CASSRRGGTGELFF	TRBJ2-2	TRBV14
CASSVTGTHQPQHF	TRBJ1-5	TRBV28
CASSPSYFADEQYF	TRBJ2-7	TRBV18
CASRRMGERGGGYTF	TRBJ1-2	TRBV3-1/TRBV3-2
CASSASARGDTQYF	TRBJ2-3	TRBV7-2
CSASPPGLNNEQFF	TRBJ2-1	TRBV20-1
CATQKFTGGNRNQPQHF	TRBJ1-5	TRBV19
CASSTGQGARDTIYF	TRBJ1-3	TRBV21-1
CASSDLGTGYGYTF	TRBJ1-2	TRBV25-1
CASSSRPSNRDAYEQYF	TRBJ2-7	TRBV7-9
CAISESVGANTEAFF	TRBJ1-1	TRBV10-3
CASSLVLGASYNEQFF	TRBJ2-1	TRBV13
CASSLALTGGGYTF	TRBJ1-2	TRBV5-1
CASSYRTSANTGELFF	TRBJ2-2	TRBV5-1
CASSPLGQTNEKLFF	TRBJ1-4	TRBV18
CASSIFLQGAISDYGYTF	TRBJ1-2	TRBV6-2/TRBV6-3
CASSEEEGQAYYGYTF	TRBJ1-2	TRBV6-1
CASSYTGGSSYEQYF	TRBJ2-7	TRBV6-5
CASSSWTGNSPLHF	TRBJ1-6	TRBV11-2